This T cell receptor beta chain was recorded in a study of lymphopenia after photon versus proton radiotherapy. Study-wide findings and caveats: A bigger post-nadir fall in TCR diversity correlated inversely with survival time in deceased patients.

With regard to this clone: The antigen remains undetermined. A junction boundary mismatches the germline segment, possibly from a read error.

Germline V gene lookup returns CDR1 SSHAT and CDR2 FNYEAQ (reference sequence). The length of the CDR3 is 14 residues. TCRdb's copy holds only in-frame clones and misses some; the assay was immunoSEQ multiplex PCR. This table has tens of thousands of clones, roughly 92% appearing once. The receptor's source is a man in his sixties with cholangiocarcinoma. J is TRBJ2-5 and V is TRBV7-7, with D possibly being TRBD1 or TRBD2 (5 bases each). Specimen: peripheral blood, collected from a patient treated with photon-based radiotherapy. The CDR3 bases are TGTGCTAGCAGCTTAGCTAGCAGGGAGGAGACCCAGTACTTC. Protein: CASSLASREETQYF.